The T cell receptor (beta chain) under discussion was sequenced for a study of blood T cell repertoires in COVID-19. Whole-study context: The United States, Italy and Spain supplied acute and convalescent COVID-19 samples.

Participant-given clinical history determined each cohort assignment. Assay used: immunoSEQ multiplex PCR; TCRdb lists only in-frame clones, some missing. The table includes approximately 260,000 clones, approximately 89% detected once. The CDR3 consists of 15 residues. Trimming took 2 bases from V and 3 from J, leaving 13 bases between them. Germline V gene lookup returns CDR1 SGHNT and CDR2 YENEEA. Input material: PBMCs or T cells enriched from blood (not recorded which). This receptor was taken from a woman aged 40 to 50 with acute COVID-19. J is TRBJ1-2 and V is TRBV11-3; D remains unclear. DNA for the CDR3: TGTGCCAGCAGCTTAATGCAGGAGGGATACTATGGCTACACCTTC. Translated, it gives CASSLMQEGYYGYTF.